The entry below describes one TCR beta chain. In the authors' methods: Cell counts per sample came from amplifying reference gene primers. Clones were read by immunoSEQ multiplex PCR, and TCRdb kept only the in-frame ones, dropping some. D and trimming were read from the DNA, whereas the V and J calls and clone size are those reported in that table. The sample has 200,000 to 250,000 clones; more than 80% are singletons. This specimen belongs to a study of blood T cell repertoires in COVID-19. On the study more broadly: COVID-19 samples from acute and convalescent phases originated in the United States, Italy and Spain.

Germline values: CDR1 LNHDA, CDR2 SQIVND (reference sequence). V shed 6 bases and J 6 bases; nucleotides not matched to a gene: 7. This CDR3 is 13 amino acids long. The study recruited people aged about 18 to 89 years across about two dozen US areas. Cohort assignment relied on participant-reported clinical history. The sequencing sample was made of PBMCs or T cells enriched from blood (not recorded which). The chain joins TRBV19 to TRBJ1-2; 7 positions agree with TRBD1. The receptor was isolated from a woman aged 35 to 49 with acute COVID-19. CDR3 nucleotides: TGTGCCAGTAGGCCCACAGGGGTAGATGGCTACACCTTC. It is translated as CASRPTGVDGYTF. Using reference TRBV19 and TRBJ1-2 for the parts outside the CDR3, the full variable domain is DGGITQSPKYLFRKEGQNVTLSCEQNLNHDAMYWYRQDPGQGLRLIYYSQIVNDFQKGDIAEGYSVSREKKESFPLTVTSAQKNPTAFYLCASRPTGVDGYTFGSGTRLTVV.